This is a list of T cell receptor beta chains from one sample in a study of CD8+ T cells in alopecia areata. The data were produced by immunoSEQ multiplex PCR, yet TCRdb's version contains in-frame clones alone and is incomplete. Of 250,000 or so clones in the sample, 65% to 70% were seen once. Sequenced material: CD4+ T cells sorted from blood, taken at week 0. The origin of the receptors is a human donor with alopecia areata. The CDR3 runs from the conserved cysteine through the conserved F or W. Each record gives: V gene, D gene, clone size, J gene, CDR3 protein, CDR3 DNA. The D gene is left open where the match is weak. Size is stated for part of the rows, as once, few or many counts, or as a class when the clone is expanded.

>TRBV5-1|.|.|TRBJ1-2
CASSLADESGGYTF
TGCGCCAGCAGCTTGGCCGACGAATCGGGCGGCTACACCTTC
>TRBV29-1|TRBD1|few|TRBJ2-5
CSVQGAATLGTQYF
TGCAGCGTCCAGGGGGCGGCCACCCTGGGGACCCAGTACTTC
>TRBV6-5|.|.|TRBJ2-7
CASSADLGRAYEQYF
TGTGCCAGCAGTGCCGACCTCGGACGGGCCTACGAGCAGTACTTC
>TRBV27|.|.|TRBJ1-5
CASSLISNQPQHF
TGTGCCAGCAGTTTAATCAGCAATCAGCCCCAGCATTTT
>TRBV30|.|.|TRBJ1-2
CAWTRDAYGYTF
TGTGCCTGGACGCGGGATGCCTATGGCTACACCTTC
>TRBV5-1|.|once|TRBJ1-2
CASSAREAYGYTF
TGCGCCAGCAGCGCCCGGGAGGCCTATGGCTACACCTTC
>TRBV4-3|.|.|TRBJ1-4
CASSQDHRATNEKLFF
TGCGCCAGCAGCCAAGACCACCGAGCAACTAATGAAAAACTGTTTTTT
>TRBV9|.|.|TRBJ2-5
CASSVGPIGGKETQYF
TGTGCCAGCAGCGTAGGTCCAATTGGGGGAAAAGAGACCCAGTACTTC
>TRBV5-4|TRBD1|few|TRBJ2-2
CASSFQGDRGHGELFF
TGTGCCAGCAGCTTTCAAGGGGACAGGGGCCACGGGGAGCTGTTTTTT
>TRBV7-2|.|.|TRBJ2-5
CASSPAQETQYF
TGTGCCAGCAGCCCAGCCCAGGAGACCCAGTACTTC
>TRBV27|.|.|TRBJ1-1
CASSSLGLGQPTEAFF
TGTGCCAGCAGCTCCCTTGGATTGGGCCAACCCACTGAAGCTTTCTTT
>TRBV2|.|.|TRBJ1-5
CASKESARPQHF
TGTGCCAGCAAAGAAAGCGCGAGGCCCCAGCATTTT
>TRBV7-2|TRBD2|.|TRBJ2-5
CASSGTSNLGETQYF
TGTGCCAGCTCCGGGACTAGCAACCTCGGAGAGACCCAGTACTTC
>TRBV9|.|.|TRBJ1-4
CASSVAPIANEKLFF
TGTGCCAGCAGCGTAGCCCCGATAGCTAATGAAAAACTGTTTTTT
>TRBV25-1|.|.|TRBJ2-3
CASSDPRRGADTQYF
TGTGCCAGCAGTGACCCCCGTAGGGGGGCAGATACGCAGTATTTT
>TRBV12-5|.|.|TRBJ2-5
CASGGLTRQETQYF
TGTGCTAGTGGTGGCCTCACCCGCCAAGAGACCCAGTACTTC
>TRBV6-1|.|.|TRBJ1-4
CASSVIRREKLFF
TGTGCCAGCAGTGTAATACGGCGGGAAAAACTGTTTTTT
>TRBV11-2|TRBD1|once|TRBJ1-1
CASTQLKQGYGTEAFF
TGTGCCAGCACCCAACTCAAACAGGGGTATGGGACTGAAGCTTTCTTT
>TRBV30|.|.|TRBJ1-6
CAWGRAALHF
TGTGCCTGGGGAAGGGCCGCCCTCCACTTT
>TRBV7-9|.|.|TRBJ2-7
CASSQGGYEQYF
TGTGCCAGCAGCCAGGGTGGGTACGAGCAGTACTTC
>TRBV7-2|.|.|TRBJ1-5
CASSLVAGGNQPQHF
TGTGCCAGCAGCTTAGTAGCAGGGGGCAATCAGCCCCAGCATTTT
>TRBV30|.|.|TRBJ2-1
CAWSVLGIYNEQFF
TGTGCCTGGAGTGTACTTGGGATCTACAATGAGCAGTTCTTC
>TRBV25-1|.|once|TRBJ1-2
CASSELARTHGYTF
TGTGCCAGCAGTGAATTGGCAAGGACTCATGGCTACACCTTC
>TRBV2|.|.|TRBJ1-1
CASSDVNTEAFF
TGTGCCAGCAGTGACGTGAACACTGAAGCTTTCTTT
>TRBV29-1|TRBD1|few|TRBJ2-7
CSVRDSPYEQYF
TGCAGCGTCCGGGACAGCCCCTACGAGCAGTACTTC
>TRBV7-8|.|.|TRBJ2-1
CASSLVSGTYNEQFF
TGTGCCAGCAGCTTAGTCTCGGGGACATACAATGAGCAGTTCTTC
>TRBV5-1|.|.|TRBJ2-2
CASSPDTYTGELFF
TGCGCCAGCAGCCCGGACACCTACACCGGGGAGCTGTTTTTT
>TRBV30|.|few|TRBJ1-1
CAWSVRGTMNTEAFF
TGTGCCTGGAGTGTACGGGGCACTATGAACACTGAAGCTTTCTTT
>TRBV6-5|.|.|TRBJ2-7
CASSRGSSYEQYF
TGTGCCAGCAGTCGTGGGTCTTCCTACGAGCAGTACTTC
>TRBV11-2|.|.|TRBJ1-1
CASSRTPGGEAFF
TGTGCCAGCAGCCGTACCCCCGGAGGTGAAGCTTTCTTT
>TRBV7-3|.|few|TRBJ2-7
CASSSGGPVEQYF
TGTGCCAGCAGCTCAGGGGGGCCAGTCGAGCAGTACTTC
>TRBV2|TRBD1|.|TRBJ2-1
CASSTTGTGEDNEQFF
TGTGCCAGCAGTACCACCGGGACAGGGGAAGACAATGAGCAGTTCTTC
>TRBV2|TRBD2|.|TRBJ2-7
CASTARTSPSEQYF
TGTGCCAGCACTGCGAGGACTAGTCCCTCCGAGCAGTACTTC
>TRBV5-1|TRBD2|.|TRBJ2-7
CASSRSGESYEQYF
TGCGCCAGCAGCCGGAGCGGGGAATCCTACGAGCAGTACTTC
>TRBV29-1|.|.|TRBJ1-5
CSVAGGFGNQPQHF
TGCAGCGTTGCAGGAGGGTTTGGCAATCAGCCCCAGCATTTT
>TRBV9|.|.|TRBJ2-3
CASSVVASGTDTQYF
TGTGCCAGCAGCGTAGTGGCTAGCGGCACAGATACGCAGTATTTT
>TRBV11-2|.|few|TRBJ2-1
CASSLVATPYNEQFF
TGTGCCAGCAGCTTAGTGGCTACCCCCTACAATGAGCAGTTCTTC
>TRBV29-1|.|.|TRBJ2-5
CSAVGPREETQYF
TGCAGCGCGGTCGGTCCTAGAGAAGAGACCCAGTACTTC
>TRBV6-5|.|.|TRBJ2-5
CASSSPYKGQETQYF
TGTGCCAGCAGTTCGCCGTATAAGGGGCAGGAGACCCAGTACTTC
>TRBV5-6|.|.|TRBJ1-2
CASSAEGYGYTF
TGTGCCAGCAGCGCCGAAGGCTATGGCTACACCTTC
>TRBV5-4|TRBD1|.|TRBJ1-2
CASSLARGQDGYTF
TGTGCCAGCAGCTTGGCCAGGGGGCAGGATGGCTACACCTTC
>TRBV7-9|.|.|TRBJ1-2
CASSPGMAGWYGYTF
TGTGCCAGCAGCCCCGGGATGGCCGGGTGGTATGGCTACACCTTC
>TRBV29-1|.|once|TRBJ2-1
CSVERSSSYNEQFF
TGCAGCGTTGAAAGGTCGAGCTCCTACAATGAGCAGTTCTTC
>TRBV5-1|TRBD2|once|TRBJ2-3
CASSSDTLAGLGDTQYF
TGCGCCAGCAGCTCAGACACACTAGCGGGGCTGGGAGATACGCAGTATTTT